This TCR beta chain originates from a study of cytomegalovirus exposure and HLA in healthy donors. Study as a whole: According to later analysis, the same platform produced the approximately 120 validation and 666 first-cohort repertoires.

V shed 4 bases, J shed 1 base, and the junction held 0 bases outside the gene matches. The germline gives CDR1 SGHRS, CDR2 YFSETQ. The CDR3 covers 14 residues. As to this clone: No antigen is known for it.

Overall study findings and caveats: Associated with cytomegalovirus, according to the listing, were 150 to 200 TCR beta chains. In the 130 or so validation repertoires, a later analysis found that first-cohort TCR clusters tended to co-occur. Most observed TCR sequences were rare, whereas some public TCRs were detected in many donors.

The assay was immunoSEQ multiplex PCR, and TCRdb's table has in-frame clones only and misses some. The data hold 150,000 to 200,000 clones, with about 81% observed a single time. The TCR sequence derives from a woman aged 30 to 39 in good health and CMV-seronegative. The chain has TRBV5-1 and TRBJ1-3, with TRBD1 identical over 9 bases. Sequencing was performed on PBMCs. The CDR3 loop reads CASSGQGSGNTIYF. Written as DNA, the CDR3 is TGCGCCAGCAGCGGACAGGGGTCTGGAAACACCATATATTTT.